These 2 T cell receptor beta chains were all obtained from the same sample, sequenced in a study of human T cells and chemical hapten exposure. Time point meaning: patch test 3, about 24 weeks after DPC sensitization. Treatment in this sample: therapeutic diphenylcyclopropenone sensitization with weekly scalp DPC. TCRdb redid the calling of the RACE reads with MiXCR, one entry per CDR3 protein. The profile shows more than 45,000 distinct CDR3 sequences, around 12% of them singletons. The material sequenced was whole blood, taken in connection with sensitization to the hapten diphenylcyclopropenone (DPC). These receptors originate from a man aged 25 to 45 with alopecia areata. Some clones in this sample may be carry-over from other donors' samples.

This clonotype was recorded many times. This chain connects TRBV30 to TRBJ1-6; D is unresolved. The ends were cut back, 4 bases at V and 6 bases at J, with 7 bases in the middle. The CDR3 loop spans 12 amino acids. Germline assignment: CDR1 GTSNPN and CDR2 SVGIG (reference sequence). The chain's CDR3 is CAWKQINSPLHF. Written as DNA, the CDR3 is TGTGCCTGGAAACAGATTAATTCACCCCTCCACTTT.

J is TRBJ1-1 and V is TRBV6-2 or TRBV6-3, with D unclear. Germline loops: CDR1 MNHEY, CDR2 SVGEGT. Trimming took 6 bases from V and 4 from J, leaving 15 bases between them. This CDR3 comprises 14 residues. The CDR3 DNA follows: TGTGCCAGCAGAAGATCTAAGTCGAGCACTGAAGCTTTCTTT. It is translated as CASRRSKSSTEAFF.